This TCR beta chain was obtained from a study of blood T cell repertoires in COVID-19. The length of the CDR3 is 13 residues. Germline CDR1 reads SGHTA; CDR2 reads FQGTGA. The germline V and J ends were trimmed by 1 base and 3 bases, with 7 bases remaining between them. Profiled with immunoSEQ multiplex PCR; TCRdb holds only in-frame clones, not every one. The sample yields about 310,000 clones, about nine tenths seen once. The gene calls are TRBV7-3 and TRBJ2-7; D gene uncertain. The specimen was peripheral blood. The TCR was taken from a man in his forties or fifties with active or convalescent COVID-19. The CDR3 here is CASSLNSGYEQYF. Here the CDR3 DNA reads TGTGCCAGCAGCTTAAATTCAGGCTACGAGCAGTACTTC. Variable domain in full (rest from reference TRBV7-3 and TRBJ2-7): GAGVSQTPSNKVTEKGKYVELRCDPISGHTALYWYRQSLGQGPEFLIYFQGTGAADDSGLPNDRFFAVRPEGSVSTLKIQRTERGDSAVYLCASSLNSGYEQYFGPGTRLTVT.